This T cell receptor (beta chain) was captured by sequencing in a study of blood T cell repertoires in COVID-19. About the study: T cells, B-cell-depleted T cells, or PBMCs supplied cDNA or gDNA.

With 8 bases removed from V and 0 bases from J, the gap between germline ends came to 10 bases. The CDR3 sequence is 13 residues long. Original methodology: Amplification of reference gene primers provided the estimated nucleated cell counts. The method was immunoSEQ multiplex PCR; TCRdb's version includes in-frame clones alone and lacks a portion of them. The V and J calls and the clone size are those of that table, but D and trimming were determined from the DNA. The table shows about 170,000 clones, with around 81% occurring only once. Sequencing used peripheral blood. This TCR was sampled from a woman of 80 years or more with COVID-19, enrolled during active disease. The rearrangement uses TRBV12-3 or TRBV12-4 and TRBJ1-1; no definite D call. The chain's CDR3 is CASALQMNTEAFF. CDR3 DNA: TGTGCCAGCGCATTACAGATGAACACTGAAGCTTTCTTT.